This record concerns one T cell receptor beta chain sequence. As yet, its antigen is unknown. The entry originates in a study of cytomegalovirus exposure and HLA in healthy donors. The PCR contained 60 Vbeta and 13 Jbeta primers. The assay was immunoSEQ multiplex PCR, and TCRdb's table has in-frame clones only and misses some. The table shows nearly 65,000 clones, with almost 75% occurring only once. The J segment lost 3 bases and the V segment lost 4 bases, leaving 12 bases of the junction unmatched. Germline V gene lookup returns CDR1 SGHRS and CDR2 YFSETQ. The CDR3 contains 16 residues. Study-wide points: Later work found that TCR association rates differed between HLA loci; DRB1 had the most and HLA-C the fewest. 164 TCR beta chains were listed as cytomegalovirus-associated.

Unrecorded immune exposure was likely among donors, who were nominally healthy when sampled. Sequenced sample: PBMCs. The chain combines TRBV5-1 with TRBJ1-1; 7 positions match TRBD1. The clonotype originates from a man aged 50 to 59 in good health and CMV-seronegative. For the CDR3, the DNA is TGCGCCAGCAGCCTACGGCCAGGGGGTTGGGACACTGAAGCTTTCTTT. Amino acid sequence: CASSLRPGGWDTEAFF. The full variable domain, its missing parts supplied by reference TRBV5-1 and TRBJ1-1, is KAGVTQTPRYLIKTRGQQVTLSCSPISGHRSVSWYQQTPGQGLQFLFEYFSETQRNKGNFPGRFSGRQFSNSRSEMNVSTLELGDSALYLCASSLRPGGWDTEAFFGQGTRLTVV.